Sequencing of this T cell receptor (beta chain) was carried out in a study of T-cell memory formation after mild COVID-19. Germline values: CDR1 KGHDR, CDR2 SFDVKD. The germline V and J ends were trimmed by 4 bases and 8 bases, with 13 bases remaining between them. This CDR3 comprises 13 residues. Using its own MiXCR run on the 5' RACE reads, TCRdb lists one record per CDR3 protein. Among 350,000 to 450,000 distinct CDR3 sequences listed, around 30% were seen once. This clonotype originated in an adult woman who had mild COVID-19 (a few samples of this study predate the infection). Cell type and time point are not known. Sequencing input: PBMCs or a T cell subset sorted from them (not recorded which). The gene calls are TRBV24-1 and TRBJ1-1, with D possibly TRBD1 on 5 matching bases. The CDR3 protein is CATSEGGAREAFF. DNA for the CDR3: TGTGCCACCAGTGAGGGAGGGGCGCGGGAAGCTTTCTTT.